Reported below is one T cell receptor (beta chain). Germline CDR1 MDHEN, CDR2 SYDVKM. The CDR3 length is 18 residues. Losses at the gene ends were 5 bases for V and 4 bases for J; bases not matched to a gene: 13. MiXCR was run by TCRdb on the RT-PCR reads, yielding one entry per CDR3 protein. In the table there are about 700,000 distinct CDR3 sequences, 12% to 15% of which are singletons. The sample was memory CD4+ T cells from blood. The receptor was derived from a female donor in good health, serving as a healthy control. V and J are TRBV28 and TRBJ1-3, with 11 positions matching TRBD1. CDR3 residues: CASSLFASGTGGGNTIYF. CDR3 bases: TGTGCCAGCAGTCTCTTTGCGAGCGGGACAGGGGGAGGAAACACCATATATTTT.